The TCR beta chain described here comes from a study of T cell clonotyping in hematopoietic cell transplantation. For the study at large: Cytoreduction preceded collection of pretransplant recipient samples. The study's findings and limits: At the given depth, recipient repertoires were over 95% de novo clonotypes. Pathologically expanded recipient clonotypes increased progressively from day 30 to day 180 as diversity fell.

Time point noted: recipient sample about 28 days before transplant, after cytoreduction. Germline lookup yields CDR1 MNHNY and CDR2 SVGAGI (reference sequence). This CDR3 spans 12 amino acids. Trimming stripped 4 bases from V and 4 bases from J, with 8 bases between. Here immunoSEQ multiplex PCR was the method, and the copy in TCRdb shows in-frame clones only, minus some. The data hold 49,000 or so clones, with roughly 80% observed a single time. This clone was observed a handful of times. What it recognizes is unknown. This chain links TRBV6-6 with TRBJ2-7, with D tentatively TRBD1 (5 bases). The sample consisted of peripheral blood mononuclear cells, taken before stem cell transplant. The receptor comes from a man aged 60-69 years with myelodysplastic syndrome. Some clones in this sample may be carry-over from other donors' samples. This chain's CDR3 is CASSSQGYEQYF. The CDR3 nucleotides read TGTGCCAGCAGTTCCCAGGGTTACGAGCAGTACTTC.